This is a list of T cell receptor beta chains from one sample in a study of T cell repertoires in cytomegalovirus infection. TCRdb analysed the reads with MiXCR anew, one entry per CDR3 protein. Of approximately 74,000 distinct CDR3 sequences in the sample, around 40% were seen once. The antigens these receptors bind are not known. The sample was CD8+ T cells from cultured PBMCs, taken from culture after CMV antigen stimulation. The receptors stem from a human donor in good health (CMV status not recorded). Some clones in this sample may be carry-over from other donors' samples. The CDR3 runs from the conserved cysteine through the conserved F or W. A D gene is named only where the DNA matches it firmly. Part of the rows lack a size; the others show once, few, many or a class for expanded clones.

clone_size,d_call,j_call,v_call,cdr3_aa,cdr3_nt
.,TRBD1,TRBJ1-5,TRBV20-1,CSALPWGQGGQPQHF,TGCAGTGCCCTACCTTGGGGACAGGGCGGGCAGCCCCAGCATTTT
many,.,TRBJ2-7,TRBV7-2,CASSLAGQSYEQYF,TGTGCCAGCAGCTTAGCTGGACAGTCCTACGAGCAGTACTTC
.,.,TRBJ1-1,TRBV7-8,CASSFYICSAEGLQNTEAFF,.
few,.,TRBJ1-1,TRBV6-2/TRBV6-3,CASSLGLTEAFF,TGTGCCAGCAGTTTGGGGCTTACTGAAGCTTTCTTT
.,TRBD1,TRBJ1-2,TRBV11-2,CASSPTGGGYGYTF,TGTGCCAGCAGCCCCACAGGGGGCGGGTATGGCTACACCTTC
.,TRBD2,TRBJ2-5,TRBV7-2,CASSGGLVQTQYF,TGTGCCAGCAGCGGCGGACTAGTTCAGACCCAGTACTTC
.,TRBD2,TRBJ2-3,TRBV28,CASSLLVAGDTDTQYF,TGTGCCAGCAGTTTGCTTGTAGCGGGGGACACAGATACGCAGTATTTT
few,.,TRBJ1-2,TRBV12-3/TRBV12-4,CASSTGVGYGYTF,TGTGCCAGCAGTACGGGGGTTGGCTATGGCTACACCTTC
few,.,TRBJ1-5,TRBV12-3/TRBV12-4,CASSPGEINQPQHF,TGTGCCAGCAGCCCCGGAGAGATCAATCAGCCCCAGCATTTT
once,TRBD2,TRBJ2-7,TRBV6-2/TRBV6-3,CASSYPLSGGQYEQYF,TGTGCCAGCAGTTACCCCCTTTCGGGGGGGCAGTACGAGCAGTACTTC
.,.,TRBJ2-2,TRBV12-3/TRBV12-4,CASSTGTLTGELFF,TGTGCCAGCAGCACAGGGACCCTCACCGGGGAGCTGTTTTTT
.,TRBD1,TRBJ2-3,TRBV5-5,CASSWGTGGKQYF,TGTGCCAGCAGCTGGGGGACAGGGGGCAAGCAGTATTTT
.,.,TRBJ2-1,TRBV7-6,CASSFPGVYNEQFF,TGTGCCAGCAGCTTCCCTGGCGTTTACAATGAGCAGTTCTTC
.,.,TRBJ1-6,TRBV10-3,CAISDREYNSPLHF,TGTGCCATCAGTGACAGGGAGTATAATTCACCCCTCCACTTT
.,.,TRBJ1-5,TRBV7-6,CASSLEGGQPQHF,TGTGCCAGCAGCTTAGAGGGGGGTCAGCCCCAGCATTTT
many,.,TRBJ2-1,TRBV7-9,CASSKYRGGSDPEQFF,TGTGCCAGCAGCAAGTACAGGGGAGGCTCCGACCCTGAGCAGTTCTTC
few,.,TRBJ1-1,TRBV20-1,CSARDMTDRNTEAFF,TGCAGTGCTAGAGACATGACAGACCGGAACACTGAAGCTTTCTTT
.,TRBD1,TRBJ1-5,TRBV28,CASSRDRGSSRNQPQHF,TGTGCCAGCAGTCGCGACAGGGGGAGTTCTCGCAATCAGCCCCAGCATTTT
.,TRBD1,TRBJ1-2,TRBV4-3,CASRATGGAHYGYTF,TGCGCCAGCAGAGCTACAGGGGGCGCTCACTATGGCTACACCTTC
.,.,TRBJ1-1,TRBV7-6,CASSTRVTTEAFF,TGTGCCAGCAGCACCAGGGTTACCACTGAAGCTTTCTTT
many,TRBD2,TRBJ2-3,TRBV15,CATSRERGGGITDTQYF,TGTGCCACCAGCAGAGAGAGGGGCGGGGGGATCACAGATACGCAGTATTTT
.,.,TRBJ2-7,TRBV11-1,CASSLRGEVEQYF,TGTGCCAGCAGCCTCCGCGGAGAGGTCGAGCAGTACTTC
.,TRBD2,TRBJ2-7,TRBV6-2/TRBV6-3,CASRGLEGGPYPYEQYF,TGTGCCAGCAGGGGACTAGAGGGGGGGCCCTACCCCTACGAGCAGTACTTC